A selection of T cell receptor beta chains follows, all from one sample in a study of metastatic and nonmetastatic thyroid tumors. With MiXCR, TCRdb reprocessed the PCR reads. The sample has fewer than 40,000 clones, under 25% seen once. Material for sequencing was tumor tissue. These receptors were collected from a male donor with papillary thyroid cancer or a benign thyroid nodule (not recorded which). Some clones in this sample may be carry-over from other donors' samples. CDR3s include the opening cysteine and the closing phenylalanine or tryptophan. Each record gives: D gene, J gene, clone size, CDR3 length, V gene, CDR3 DNA, CDR3 protein. The D gene is left open where the match is weak. Expanded clones are given a class, and other clones once, few, many or no size at all.

D: NA; J: TRBJ2-5; size: many; length: 14; V: TRBV3-1; DNA: TGTGCCAGCAGCCAAGGGCGGGTAATAGAGACCCAGTACTTC; CDR3: CASSQGRVIETQYF
D: TRBD1; J: TRBJ1-1; size: NA; length: 15; V: TRBV6-2/TRBV6-3; DNA: TGTGCCAGCAGCCCTCCGACAGGGTTTACCACTGAAGCTTTCTTT; CDR3: CASSPPTGFTTEAFF
D: TRBD2; J: TRBJ2-7; size: many; length: 17; V: TRBV20-1; DNA: TGCAGTGCTAGATCTGTAGCGGGAGGTATTCCCTCCTACGAGCAGTACTTC; CDR3: CSARSVAGGIPSYEQYF
D: NA; J: TRBJ2-4; size: many; length: 14; V: TRBV7-2; DNA: TGTGCCAGCAGCCGGAGACCCCCGGCCAACATTCAGTACTTC; CDR3: CASSRRPPANIQYF
D: NA; J: TRBJ2-5; size: many; length: 13; V: TRBV11-3; DNA: TGTGCCAGCAGCATCACCGGGGCGAATACCCAGTACTTC; CDR3: CASSITGANTQYF
D: TRBD2; J: TRBJ2-3; size: many; length: 17; V: TRBV20-1; DNA: TGCAGTGCTAGAGACCCTAAGCTAGCGGGAGTTGGCGATACGCAGTATTTT; CDR3: CSARDPKLAGVGDTQYF
D: TRBD2; J: TRBJ2-5; size: many; length: 21; V: TRBV3-1; DNA: TGTGCCAGCAGCCAAGATCACCAGAACCCCATCAGCGGGAGGCTTCAAGAGACCCAGTACTTC; CDR3: CASSQDHQNPISGRLQETQYF
D: NA; J: TRBJ2-2; size: many; length: 15; V: TRBV7-2; DNA: TGTGCCAGCAGCCCAATTGGGGGTTCTGTCGGGGAGCTGTTTTTT; CDR3: CASSPIGGSVGELFF
D: NA; J: TRBJ2-7; size: many; length: 13; V: TRBV20-1; DNA: TGCAGTGCTAGAGCGGGCTTAGTTGGAGAGCAGTACTTC; CDR3: CSARAGLVGEQYF
D: TRBD1; J: TRBJ1-6; size: few; length: 14; V: TRBV6-1; DNA: TGTGCCAGCAGGTCCGGGACAGCTAATTCACCCCTCCACTTT; CDR3: CASRSGTANSPLHF
D: NA; J: TRBJ2-4; size: many; length: 14; V: TRBV6-1; DNA: TGTGCCAGCAGGTTAGACAGGCCCAAAAACATTCAGTACTTC; CDR3: CASRLDRPKNIQYF
D: NA; J: TRBJ1-2; size: many; length: 13; V: TRBV12-3/TRBV12-4; DNA: TGTGCCAGCAGTTTAGGGCTCTCCTATGGCTACACCTTC; CDR3: CASSLGLSYGYTF
D: NA; J: TRBJ1-6; size: many; length: 14; V: TRBV28; DNA: TGTGCCAGCAGCTCGACAGGCCGGGTCGCCCCCCTCCACTTT; CDR3: CASSSTGRVAPLHF
D: NA; J: TRBJ2-3; size: few; length: 16; V: TRBV6-2/TRBV6-3; DNA: TGTGCCAGCAGTTACTTCCGGGGGGCATGTACAGATACTCAGTATTTT; CDR3: CASSYFRGACTDTQYF
D: NA; J: TRBJ1-2; size: NA; length: 15; V: TRBV11-2; DNA: TGTGCCAGCAGCTTAGATCTGCGGGGGGACTATGGCTACACCTTC; CDR3: CASSLDLRGDYGYTF
D: NA; J: TRBJ2-5; size: many; length: 14; V: TRBV19; DNA: TGTGCCAGTAGTAGGGGGGACAGTCAAGAGACCCAGTACTTC; CDR3: CASSRGDSQETQYF
D: NA; J: TRBJ2-3; size: few; length: 14; V: TRBV7-2; DNA: TGTGCCAGCAGCTTAGTTAAGGGCCCAGATACGCAGTATTTT; CDR3: CASSLVKGPDTQYF
D: NA; J: TRBJ2-3; size: few; length: 14; V: TRBV2; DNA: TGTGCCAGCAGTGAAGGTCCCACCACAGATGCGCAGTATTTT; CDR3: CASSEGPTTDAQYF
D: NA; J: TRBJ1-5; size: NA; length: 18; V: TRBV6-1; DNA: TGTGCCAGCAGTGAACGGATTATGGGTTCCGGGGGGGCTCAGCCCCAGCATTTT; CDR3: CASSERIMGSGGAQPQHF
D: TRBD1; J: TRBJ2-7; size: medium-sized; length: 12; V: TRBV28; DNA: TGTGCCAGCCGGGACAGCCTCTACGAGCAGTACTTC; CDR3: CASRDSLYEQYF
D: TRBD1; J: TRBJ1-5; size: many; length: 15; V: TRBV20-1; DNA: TGCAGTGCTAGGACAGGGGGCGGAATCAATCAGCCCCAGCATTTT; CDR3: CSARTGGGINQPQHF
D: NA; J: TRBJ2-5; size: few; length: 14; V: TRBV6-4; DNA: TGTGCCAGCAGTTACTCTTACCCAGAGGGGACCCAGTACTTC; CDR3: CASSYSYPEGTQYF
D: NA; J: TRBJ1-6; size: NA; length: 15; V: TRBV27; DNA: TGTGCCAGCAGTTTACGTAGCTCCTATAATTCACCCCTCCACTTT; CDR3: CASSLRSSYNSPLHF
D: NA; J: TRBJ1-2; size: few; length: 16; V: TRBV6-4; DNA: TGTGCCAGCAGTTACAGGGCGACAGCCTGGGGCTATGGCTACACCTTC; CDR3: CASSYRATAWGYGYTF
D: TRBD1; J: TRBJ2-7; size: medium-sized; length: 15; V: TRBV7-9; DNA: TGTGCCAGCAGACAAAATCCGGGACAGGGGTACGAGCAGTACTTC; CDR3: CASRQNPGQGYEQYF
D: NA; J: TRBJ2-1; size: many; length: 14; V: TRBV6-1; DNA: TGTGCCAGCAGTGAAGAGGCAGGGCTTACTGAGCAGTTCTTC; CDR3: CASSEEAGLTEQFF
D: NA; J: TRBJ2-1; size: many; length: 14; V: TRBV5-1; DNA: TGCGCCAGCAGCTTGCGTCCGGGGCCGAATGAGCAGTTCTTC; CDR3: CASSLRPGPNEQFF
D: NA; J: TRBJ1-3; size: NA; length: 16; V: TRBV11-1; DNA: TGTGCCATCAACCTGGCTGTCGTCACCTCTGGAAACACCATATATTTT; CDR3: CAINLAVVTSGNTIYF
D: NA; J: TRBJ2-3; size: many; length: 14; V: TRBV19; DNA: TGTGCCACCCGTAGAGCGTCTAGCACAGATACGCAGTATTTT; CDR3: CATRRASSTDTQYF
D: TRBD1; J: TRBJ1-1; size: NA; length: 14; V: TRBV12-3/TRBV12-4; DNA: TGTGCCAGCAGTGCCCGGACAGGGTTTACTGAAGCTTTCTTT; CDR3: CASSARTGFTEAFF
D: TRBD2; J: TRBJ2-7; size: NA; length: 16; V: TRBV4-1; DNA: TGCGCCAGCAGCCAAGAGCCTAGCGGGATTATTAACGAGCAGTACTTC; CDR3: CASSQEPSGIINEQYF
D: NA; J: TRBJ2-5; size: many; length: 13; V: TRBV10-3; DNA: TGTGCCATCAGTGATCAGAATCAAGAGACCCAGTACTTC; CDR3: CAISDQNQETQYF
D: NA; J: TRBJ2-7; size: NA; length: 14; V: TRBV7-2; DNA: TGTGCCAGCAGCTCTAGAAGGGTCCTGGGAGAGCAGTACTTC; CDR3: CASSSRRVLGEQYF
D: NA; J: TRBJ1-4; size: many; length: 16; V: TRBV4-1; DNA: TGCGCCAGCAGCCAAGCCGGACAGCTCACTAATGAAAAACTGTTTTTT; CDR3: CASSQAGQLTNEKLFF
D: NA; J: TRBJ2-1; size: many; length: 16; V: TRBV4-1; DNA: TGCGCCAGCAGCCATTCCTTTGGGCGGGACCACAATGAGCAGTTCTTC; CDR3: CASSHSFGRDHNEQFF
D: TRBD2; J: TRBJ2-7; size: NA; length: 14; V: TRBV11-3; DNA: TGTGCCAGCAGCCGACTAGCGGGAGAGAGCGAGCAGTACTTC; CDR3: CASSRLAGESEQYF
D: NA; J: TRBJ2-1; size: many; length: 15; V: TRBV7-8; DNA: TGTGCCAGCAGCTTAGCCCGGGATGGGGTAGATGAGCAGTTCTTC; CDR3: CASSLARDGVDEQFF
D: TRBD2; J: TRBJ2-2; size: NA; length: 14; V: TRBV20-1; DNA: TGCAGTGCAGCGGGAGAGCCCTACACCTGGGAGCTGTTTTTT; CDR3: CSAAGEPYTWELFF
D: TRBD2; J: TRBJ2-1; size: many; length: 17; V: TRBV20-1; DNA: TGCAGTGCTACCCCGGGACTAGCGGGGAAGGCCTACAATGAGCAGTTCTTC; CDR3: CSATPGLAGKAYNEQFF
D: TRBD1; J: TRBJ2-1; size: NA; length: 15; V: TRBV7-8; DNA: TGTGCCAGCAGCAGGGACAGGGGGCTCTACAATGAGCAGTTCTTC; CDR3: CASSRDRGLYNEQFF
D: NA; J: TRBJ2-3; size: NA; length: 15; V: TRBV20-1; DNA: TGCAGTGCCACAAGACTAGATGCTAGCACAGATACGCAGTATTTT; CDR3: CSATRLDASTDTQYF
D: TRBD1; J: TRBJ2-3; size: many; length: 14; V: TRBV18; DNA: TGTGCCAGCTCACAGGACAGGGAGCAAGATACGCAGTATTTT; CDR3: CASSQDREQDTQYF
D: NA; J: TRBJ2-1; size: many; length: 14; V: TRBV7-9; DNA: TGTGCCAGCAGCTTAGAAGGGGGGGTTTGGGAGCAGTTCTTC; CDR3: CASSLEGGVWEQFF
D: NA; J: TRBJ2-1; size: many; length: 12; V: TRBV5-6; DNA: TGTGCCAGCAGTAGATTTCGGAACGAGCAGTTCTTC; CDR3: CASSRFRNEQFF
D: TRBD1; J: TRBJ2-5; size: many; length: 16; V: TRBV5-1; DNA: TGCGCCAGCAGCTCCTTAGGGACAGGGGTTTTAGAGACCCAGTACTTC; CDR3: CASSSLGTGVLETQYF
D: NA; J: TRBJ1-6; size: few; length: 15; V: TRBV27; DNA: TGTGCCAGCAGTTTATACACAGGGATTAATTCACCCCTCCACTTT; CDR3: CASSLYTGINSPLHF
D: NA; J: TRBJ1-1; size: few; length: 13; V: TRBV10-2; DNA: TGCGCCAGCAGGGACATGAATACACCTGAAGCTTTCTTT; CDR3: CASRDMNTPEAFF
D: NA; J: TRBJ1-5; size: NA; length: 15; V: TRBV20-1; DNA: TGCAGTGCTAGAGGCGTGGGTGGTGATAGTCAGCCCCAGCATTTT; CDR3: CSARGVGGDSQPQHF
D: NA; J: TRBJ1-4; size: many; length: 14; V: TRBV27; DNA: TGTGCCAGCAGTTCCCAACAGGGTAATGAAAAACTGTTTTTT; CDR3: CASSSQQGNEKLFF
D: TRBD1; J: TRBJ2-7; size: few; length: 16; V: TRBV4-1; DNA: TGCGCCAGCAGCCAAGACCCGGGACAGGGGGCGAGTGAGCAGTACTTC; CDR3: CASSQDPGQGASEQYF
D: TRBD1; J: TRBJ2-3; size: many; length: 15; V: TRBV24-1; DNA: TGTGCCACCAGTGATGCCGACAGGGGGATGGATACGCAGTATTTT; CDR3: CATSDADRGMDTQYF
D: NA; J: TRBJ2-7; size: medium-sized; length: 15; V: TRBV11-2; DNA: TGTGCCAGCAGCCCCGGGACTCTGAGCTCCTACGAGCAGTACTTC; CDR3: CASSPGTLSSYEQYF
D: NA; J: TRBJ2-2; size: NA; length: 13; V: TRBV6-1; DNA: TGTGCCAGCAGTGCCGACGGGATCGGTGAGCTTTTTTTT; CDR3: CASSADGIGELFF
D: NA; J: TRBJ1-2; size: many; length: 13; V: TRBV7-9; DNA: TGTGCCAGCAGCTTAGCCAACAGCGATGGCTACACCTTC; CDR3: CASSLANSDGYTF